Sequencing of this TCR beta chain was carried out in a study of cytomegalovirus exposure and HLA in healthy donors. PCR was performed using 60 Vbeta and 13 Jbeta primers. As originally analysed: Later, tens of millions of unique TCR beta chains were counted in an analysis, and roughly 11 million of them were shared. Assay: immunoSEQ multiplex PCR; the TCRdb copy retains only in-frame clones and omits some. From that table come the V and J calls and clone size; the DNA was used to work out D and trimming. The sample has 95,000 to 150,000 clones, approximately 78% seen once. Points from the study as a whole: Later work showed greater clonal expansion in HLA-associated TCR beta chains than in equally common others. The majority of TCR sequences were rare, yet some public TCRs appeared in many donors.

Comments on this clone: As yet, its antigen is unknown.

J lost 0 bases, V lost 2 bases, and 3 bases had no gene match. From germline, CDR1 is KGHSH and CDR2 LQKENI. This CDR3 has 15 amino acids. What was sequenced was PBMCs. The rearrangement joins TRBV18 to TRBJ2-7; 8 nucleotides line up with TRBD2. The TCR was taken from a woman aged 30 to 39 in good health and CMV-seronegative. In DNA form, the CDR3 reads TGTGCCAGCTCACCAAGCGGGGGCTTCTCCTACGAGCAGTACTTC. Amino acid sequence: CASSPSGGFSYEQYF.